This TCR beta chain was sequenced for a study of blood T cell repertoires in COVID-19. Looking at the study overall: Spain, Italy and the United States supplied samples that represented acute and convalescent COVID-19. From T cells, B-cell-depleted T cells, or PBMCs came the material, which was cDNA or gDNA.

Germline V gene lookup returns CDR1 SGHRS and CDR2 YFSETQ. V lost 4 bases, J lost 7 bases, and 12 bases stayed unmatched. This CDR3 is built from 15 residues. Original methodology: Estimation of nucleated cell counts was performed using reference gene primer amplification. TCRdb's copy holds only in-frame clones and misses some; the assay was immunoSEQ multiplex PCR. V, J and clone size derive from that table, while D and trimming were established from the DNA sequence. The repertoire holds nearly 50,000 clones, with approximately 85% as singletons. The sequenced material came from peripheral blood. This chain joins TRBV5-1 and TRBJ1-1, with 8 bases that match TRBD1. This receptor was obtained from a human donor in a cohort sampled during active COVID-19. The CDR3 sequence is CASSTGQGNSNEAFF. The CDR3 DNA reads as TGCGCCAGCAGCACAGGACAGGGCAATTCGAATGAAGCTTTCTTT.